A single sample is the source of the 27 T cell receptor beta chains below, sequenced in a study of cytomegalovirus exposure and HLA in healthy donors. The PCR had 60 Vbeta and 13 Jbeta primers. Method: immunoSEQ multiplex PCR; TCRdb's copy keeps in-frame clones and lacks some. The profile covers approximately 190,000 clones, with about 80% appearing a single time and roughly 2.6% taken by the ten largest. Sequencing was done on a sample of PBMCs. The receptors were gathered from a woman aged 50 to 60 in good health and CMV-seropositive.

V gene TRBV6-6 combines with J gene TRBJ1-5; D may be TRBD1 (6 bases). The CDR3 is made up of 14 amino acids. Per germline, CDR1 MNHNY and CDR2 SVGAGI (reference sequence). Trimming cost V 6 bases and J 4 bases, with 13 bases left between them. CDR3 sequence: CASREHRGNQPQHF. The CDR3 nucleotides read TGTGCCAGCAGGGAACATAGGGGGAATCAGCCCCAGCATTTT.

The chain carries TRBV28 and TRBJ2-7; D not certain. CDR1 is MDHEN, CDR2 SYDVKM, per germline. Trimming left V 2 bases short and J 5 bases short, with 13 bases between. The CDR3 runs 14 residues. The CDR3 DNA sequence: TGTGCCAGCAGTTTACATGGGTCAGCGAACGAGCAGTACTTC. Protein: CASSLHGSANEQYF.

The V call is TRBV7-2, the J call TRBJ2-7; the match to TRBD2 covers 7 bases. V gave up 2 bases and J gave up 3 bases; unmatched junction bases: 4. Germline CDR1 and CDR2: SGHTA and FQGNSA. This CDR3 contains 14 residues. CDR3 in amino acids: CASSLNGGIYEQYF. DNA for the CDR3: TGTGCCAGCAGCTTAAACGGGGGGATCTACGAGCAGTACTTC.

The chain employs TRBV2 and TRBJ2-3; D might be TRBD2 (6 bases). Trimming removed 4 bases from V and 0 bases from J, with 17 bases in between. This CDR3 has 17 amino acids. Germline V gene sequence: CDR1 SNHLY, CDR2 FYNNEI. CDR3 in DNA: TGTGCCAGCAGTGTGGAGGTCGGGGACTCTAGCACAGATACGCAGTATTTT. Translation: CASSVEVGDSSTDTQYF.

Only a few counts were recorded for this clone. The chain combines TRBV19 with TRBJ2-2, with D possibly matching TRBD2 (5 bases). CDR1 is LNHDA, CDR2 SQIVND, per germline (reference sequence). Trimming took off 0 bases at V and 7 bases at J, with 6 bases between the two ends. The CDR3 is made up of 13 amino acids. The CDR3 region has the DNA TGTGCCAGTAGTATAGAGAGGGTCGGGGAGCTGTTTTTT. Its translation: CASSIERVGELFF.

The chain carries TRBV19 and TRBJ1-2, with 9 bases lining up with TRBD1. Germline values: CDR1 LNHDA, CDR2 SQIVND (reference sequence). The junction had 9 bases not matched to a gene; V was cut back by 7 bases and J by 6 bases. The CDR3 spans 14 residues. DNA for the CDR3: TGTGCCAGTACCACTACCGGGACAGGGCATGGCTACACCTTC. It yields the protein CASTTTGTGHGYTF.

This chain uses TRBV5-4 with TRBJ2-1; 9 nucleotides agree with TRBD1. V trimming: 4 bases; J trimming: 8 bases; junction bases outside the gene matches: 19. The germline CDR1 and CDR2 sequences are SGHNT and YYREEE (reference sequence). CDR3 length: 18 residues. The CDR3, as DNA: TGTGCCAGCAGCACCGGACAGGGGCCCTTAAGGGTTTACGATGAGCAGTTCTTC. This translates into CASSTGQGPLRVYDEQFF.

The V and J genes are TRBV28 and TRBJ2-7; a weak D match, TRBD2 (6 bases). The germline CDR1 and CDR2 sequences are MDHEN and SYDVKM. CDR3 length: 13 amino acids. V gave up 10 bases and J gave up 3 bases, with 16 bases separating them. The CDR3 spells CATSGLSNYEQYF. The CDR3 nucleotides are TGTGCCACCTCGGGACTTTCAAACTACGAGCAGTACTTC. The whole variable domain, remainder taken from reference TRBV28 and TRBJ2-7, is DVKVTQSSRYLVKRTGEKVFLECVQDMDHENMFWYRQDPGLGLRLIYFSYDVKMKEKGDIPEGYSVSREKKERFSLILESASTNQTSMYLCATSGLSNYEQYFGPGTRLTVT.

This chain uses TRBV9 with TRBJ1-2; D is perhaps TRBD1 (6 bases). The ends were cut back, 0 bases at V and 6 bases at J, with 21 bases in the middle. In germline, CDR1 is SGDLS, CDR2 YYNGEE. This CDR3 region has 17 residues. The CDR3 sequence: CASSVASRSTGLDGYTF. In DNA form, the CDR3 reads TGTGCCAGCAGCGTAGCTTCTCGATCTACAGGGCTAGATGGCTACACCTTC.

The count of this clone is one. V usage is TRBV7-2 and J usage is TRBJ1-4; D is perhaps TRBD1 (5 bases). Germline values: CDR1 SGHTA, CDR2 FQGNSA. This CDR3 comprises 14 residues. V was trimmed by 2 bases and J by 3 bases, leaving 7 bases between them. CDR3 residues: CASSLQGSNEKLFF. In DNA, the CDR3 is TGTGCCAGCAGCTTACAGGGCTCTAATGAAAAACTGTTTTTT.

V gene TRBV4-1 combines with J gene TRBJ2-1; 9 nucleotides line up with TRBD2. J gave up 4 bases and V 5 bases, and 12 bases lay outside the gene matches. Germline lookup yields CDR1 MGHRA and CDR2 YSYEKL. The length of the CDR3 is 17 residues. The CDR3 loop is CASSDSIAGAEYNEQFF. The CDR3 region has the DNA TGCGCCAGCAGCGATAGCATAGCGGGGGCCGAGTACAATGAGCAGTTCTTC.

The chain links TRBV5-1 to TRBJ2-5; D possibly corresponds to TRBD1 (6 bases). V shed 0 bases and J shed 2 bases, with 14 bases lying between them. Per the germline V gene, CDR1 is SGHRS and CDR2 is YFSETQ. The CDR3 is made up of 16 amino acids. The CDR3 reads CASSLGGAGAQETQYF. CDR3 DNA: TGCGCCAGCAGCTTGGGAGGGGCAGGGGCTCAAGAGACCCAGTACTTC.

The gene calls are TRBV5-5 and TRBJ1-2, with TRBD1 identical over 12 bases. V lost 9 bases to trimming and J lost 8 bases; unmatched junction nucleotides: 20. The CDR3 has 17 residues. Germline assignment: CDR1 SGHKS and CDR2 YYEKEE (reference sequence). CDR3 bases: TGTGCCACCGCTACCGACCCAACCGGGACAGGGGGCCGGGGCTACACCTTC. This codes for CATATDPTGTGGRGYTF.

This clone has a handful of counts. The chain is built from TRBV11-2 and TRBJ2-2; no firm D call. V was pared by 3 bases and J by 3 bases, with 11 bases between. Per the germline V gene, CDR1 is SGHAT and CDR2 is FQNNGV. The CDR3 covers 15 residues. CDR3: CASSLGLVDTGELFF. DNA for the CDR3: TGTGCCAGCAGCTTGGGTCTAGTGGACACCGGGGAGCTGTTTTTT.

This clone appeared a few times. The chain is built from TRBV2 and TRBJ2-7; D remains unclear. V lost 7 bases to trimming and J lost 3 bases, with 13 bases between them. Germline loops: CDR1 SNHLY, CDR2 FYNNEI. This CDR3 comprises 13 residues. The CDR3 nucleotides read TGTGCCAGCAATCAATTCATCAGCTACGAGCAGTACTTC. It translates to CASNQFISYEQYF.

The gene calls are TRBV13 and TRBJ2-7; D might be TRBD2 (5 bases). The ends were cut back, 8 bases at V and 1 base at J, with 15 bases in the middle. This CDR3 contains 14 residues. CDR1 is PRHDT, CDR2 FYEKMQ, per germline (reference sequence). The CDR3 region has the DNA TGTGCCAGCCGCCCGAGGGAATGGTCCTACGAGCAGTACTTC. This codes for CASRPREWSYEQYF.

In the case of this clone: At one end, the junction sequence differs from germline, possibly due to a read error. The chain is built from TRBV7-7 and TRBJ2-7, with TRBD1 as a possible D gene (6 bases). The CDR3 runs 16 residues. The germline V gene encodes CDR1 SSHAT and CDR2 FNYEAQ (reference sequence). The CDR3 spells CASSPPYCRGTYEQYF. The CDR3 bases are TGTGCTAGCAGCCCTCCCTATTGTAGGGGGACCTACGAGCAGTACTTC.

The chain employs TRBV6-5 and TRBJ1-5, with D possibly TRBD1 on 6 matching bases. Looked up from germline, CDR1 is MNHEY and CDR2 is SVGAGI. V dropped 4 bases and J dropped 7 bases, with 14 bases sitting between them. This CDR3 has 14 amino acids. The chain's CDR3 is CASSFSGGGQPQHF. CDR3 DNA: TGTGCCAGCAGTTTCTCTGGGGGCGGACAGCCCCAGCATTTT.

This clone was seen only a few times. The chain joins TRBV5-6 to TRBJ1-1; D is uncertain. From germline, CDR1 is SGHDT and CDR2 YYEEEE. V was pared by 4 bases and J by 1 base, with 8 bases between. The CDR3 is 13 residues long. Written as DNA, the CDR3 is TGTGCCAGCAGCATCGGCGGGAACACTGAAGCTTTCTTT. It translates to CASSIGGNTEAFF.

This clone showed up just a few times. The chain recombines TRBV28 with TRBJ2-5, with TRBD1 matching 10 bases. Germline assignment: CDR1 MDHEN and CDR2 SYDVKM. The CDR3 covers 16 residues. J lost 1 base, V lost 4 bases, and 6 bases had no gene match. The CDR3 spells CASSSPGQGTQETQYF. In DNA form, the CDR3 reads TGTGCCAGCAGTTCGCCGGGACAGGGGACCCAAGAGACCCAGTACTTC. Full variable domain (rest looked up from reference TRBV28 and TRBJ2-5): DVKVTQSSRYLVKRTGEKVFLECVQDMDHENMFWYRQDPGLGLRLIYFSYDVKMKEKGDIPEGYSVSREKKERFSLILESASTNQTSMYLCASSSPGQGTQETQYFGPGTRLLVL.

For the CDR3, the DNA is TGTGCCAGCAGCTTAGTCAGGGGGTCCTATGGCTACACCTTC. This codes for CASSLVRGSYGYTF. The V gene is TRBV7-2, the J gene TRBJ1-2; 7 bases align to TRBD1. V was clipped by 1 base and J by 4 bases; unmatched bases: 3. The CDR3 consists of 14 residues. Germline lookup yields CDR1 SGHTA and CDR2 FQGNSA.

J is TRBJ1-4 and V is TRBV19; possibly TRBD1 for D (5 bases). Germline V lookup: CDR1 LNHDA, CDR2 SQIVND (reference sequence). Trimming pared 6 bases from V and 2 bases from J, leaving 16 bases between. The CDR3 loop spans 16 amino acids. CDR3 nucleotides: TGTGCCAGTAGGACCACTTCGGGGGGGACTAATGAAAAACTGTTTTTT. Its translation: CASRTTSGGTNEKLFF.

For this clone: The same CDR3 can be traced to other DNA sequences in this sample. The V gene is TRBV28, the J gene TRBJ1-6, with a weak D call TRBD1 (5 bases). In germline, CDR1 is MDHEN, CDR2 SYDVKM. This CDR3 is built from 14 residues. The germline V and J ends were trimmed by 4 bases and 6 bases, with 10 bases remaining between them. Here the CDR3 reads CASSSSGFNSPLHF. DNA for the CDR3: TGTGCCAGCAGTTCTTCAGGGTTTAATTCACCCCTCCACTTT.

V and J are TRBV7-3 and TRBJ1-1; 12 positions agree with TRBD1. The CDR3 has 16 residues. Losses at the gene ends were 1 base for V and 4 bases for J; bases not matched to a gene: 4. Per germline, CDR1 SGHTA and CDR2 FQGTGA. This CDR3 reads CASSLNAGQGATEAFF. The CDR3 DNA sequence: TGTGCCAGCAGCTTAAACGCGGGACAGGGGGCCACTGAAGCTTTCTTT. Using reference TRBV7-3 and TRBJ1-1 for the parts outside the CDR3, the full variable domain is GAGVSQTPSNKVTEKGKYVELRCDPISGHTALYWYRQSLGQGPEFLIYFQGTGAADDSGLPNDRFFAVRPEGSVSTLKIQRTERGDSAVYLCASSLNAGQGATEAFFGQGTRLTVV.

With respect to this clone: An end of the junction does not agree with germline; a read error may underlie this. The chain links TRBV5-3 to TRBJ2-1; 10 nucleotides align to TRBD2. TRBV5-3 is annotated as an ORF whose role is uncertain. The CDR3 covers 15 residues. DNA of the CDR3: TGTGCCAGCAGCTTGGCGTCTAGCGGGGGCAATGAGCAGTTCTTC. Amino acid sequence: CASSLASSGGNEQFF.

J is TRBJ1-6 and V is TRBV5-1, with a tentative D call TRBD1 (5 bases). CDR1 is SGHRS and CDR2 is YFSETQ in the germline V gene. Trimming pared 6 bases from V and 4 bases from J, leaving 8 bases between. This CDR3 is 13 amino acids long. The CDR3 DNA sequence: TGCGCCAGCACAGCAGGGTATAATTCACCCCTCCACTTT. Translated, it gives CASTAGYNSPLHF.

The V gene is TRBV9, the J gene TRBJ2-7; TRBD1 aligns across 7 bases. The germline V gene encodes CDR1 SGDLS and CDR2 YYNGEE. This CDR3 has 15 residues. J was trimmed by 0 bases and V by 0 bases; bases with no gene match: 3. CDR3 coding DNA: TGTGCCAGCAGCGTAGGGGCAGGGGGCTCCTACGAGCAGTACTTC. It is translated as CASSVGAGGSYEQYF.